One T cell receptor beta chain is described in this entry. This clonotype was seen repeatedly, ten times or more. The specificity of this receptor is unknown. No quality values exist for individual bases; no much larger clone is one base distant. For repertoire sequencing, the TCR beta CDR3 regions were amplified from RNA transcripts. The first round was an RT-PCR using HTBI primers with the Qiagen OneStep RT-PCR kit, and this first round was followed by a second-round multiplex PCR, then size selection and purification. Sequencing of the libraries was carried out on an Illumina HiSeq2000 in paired-end mode with 100 bp reads. In the source study's methods: Reads were processed with SOAPnuke, discarding reads with adapters, uncalled bases, mean Phred below 15, or no exact constant-primer or identifier match. COPE v1.2.5 was used to merge the high-quality paired reads. Unique nucleotide sequences were defined as clonotypes and aligned to IMGT TRB V, D and J references using MiTCR v1.1. Only V-J combinations with frequency above 0.0001 were analysed, covering 98% to 99.2% of repertoires. For each V-J combination, a TCR clonal expansion and chaos score was defined as F50 clonal expansion divided by the chaos observed in the TCRdist matrix. Welch's t-statistics and random forest were used to reduce the features to about a dozen V-J combinations, which were then used as input to a naive Bayes classifier. The similarity between thyroid and blood repertoires was quantified using the Morisita-Horn index. TCRdb redid the processing of the public reads, applying fastp at Q25 and MiXCR, and retained in-frame beta chains. Rows with a matching CDR3 protein are joined into one entry that keeps the most common DNA and genes. These V and J calls originate from TCRdb's pipeline instead of the authors' own analysis. This sample lists around 1,000,000 distinct CDR3 sequences; about two fifths were detected once. The ten largest clones represent over 8.5% of the sample.

Taken from the germline V gene, the CDR1 and CDR2 loops are SQVTM and ANQGSEA. Measured from the cysteine to the phenylalanine, the CDR3 is 15 residues long. Only CDR3 DNA is held: 45 bases, read in frame from base 1. V ends up 4 bases short and J 8 bases short, with an unmatched junction base count of 5. The data belong to a study of Graves' ophthalmopathy and Graves' hyperthyroidism listed by TCRdb under 2018. For the study in its entirety: A patient counted as having stable hyperthyroidism if there was no progression to ophthalmopathy within 18 months of follow-up. In more than five hyperthyroidism patients, the T-cell repertoires found in thyroid tissue were compared with those found in blood. The independent validation cohort included about 19 hyperthyroidism patients plus 17 patients who later progressed from hyperthyroidism to ophthalmopathy. In total, over 130 blood samples were TCR-sequenced: 40 to 45 ophthalmopathy, under 85 hyperthyroidism and roughly 17 hyperthyroidism-to-ophthalmopathy patients. To explore V-J signatures that distinguish ophthalmopathy from hyperthyroidism, a discovery set of 95 to 100 patients was enrolled, made up of 43 with ophthalmopathy and under 65 with stable hyperthyroidism. The study used signatures of the TCR beta repertoire to tell Graves' ophthalmopathy apart from Graves' hyperthyroidism and to predict which patients would progress to ophthalmopathy. Following sample collection, hyperthyroidism patients were given methimazole at a starting dose of 30 mg daily, and ophthalmopathy patients were given high-dose intravenous methylprednisolone. General study outcomes and caveats: Sample size was not predetermined statistically, and investigators were not blinded to group allocation. Most expanded thyroid clonotypes with frequency above 0.001 were also detected in blood, suggesting blood repertoires may reflect the thyroid immune response. Ophthalmopathy was separated from stable hyperthyroidism by the 13-signature model with more than 85% sensitivity and less than 82% specificity in cross-validation and with 80%/75% in the test set. In validation, the model predicted ophthalmopathy progression with about 70% sensitivity and 72% to 80% specificity; eleven to twelve predicted patients were CT-confirmed with GO in a median of around 6 months.

Hyperthyroidism patients were newly diagnosed, with disease duration under 2 months, and aged 18 to 65 years. Patients with other autoimmune diseases, uncontrolled infections, pregnancy or lactation were excluded from the study. Diagnosis relied on clinical symptoms, serum thyroxine, TRAb, thyroid ultrasound and orbital computed tomography. Total RNA was extracted with Trizol reagent and quality-checked on an Agilent 2100 Bioanalyzer. The source material was peripheral blood or thyroid tissue (not recorded which). Here the chain combines TRBV29-1 and TRBJ2-2, and TRBD2 aligns with 15 junction nucleotides. The TCR originated in an adult man with Graves' hyperthyroidism. The CDR3 is CSVGGLAGGEGELFF. The nucleotide sequence is TGCAGCGTTGGGGGACTAGCGGGGGGAGAGGGGGAGCTGTTTTTT.